Presented here are 27 T cell receptor beta chains from one specimen sequenced in a study of T cell responses to AZD1222 COVID-19 vaccine. TCRdb keeps only in-frame clones here, not all; method: immunoSEQ multiplex PCR. The data contain over 100,000 clones, around 84% of them seen just once; the ten biggest clones take up about 20%. The sequences come from peripheral blood, collected on day 0 of AZD1222 vaccination. Source of these receptors: an adult in good health.

This clone showed up just once. V usage is TRBV2 and J usage is TRBJ2-2, with 8 bases fitting TRBD1. This CDR3 spans 16 amino acids. V gave up 4 bases and J gave up 4 bases; unmatched junction bases: 8. The germline V gene encodes CDR1 SNHLY and CDR2 FYNNEI. CDR3 loop: CASSVGQGASTGELFF. The CDR3 DNA sequence: TGTGCCAGCAGTGTGGGGCAGGGGGCTAGCACCGGGGAGCTGTTTTTT.

The chain recombines TRBV10-3 with TRBJ1-2; 8 positions match TRBD1. The ends lost 6 bases at V and 4 bases at J; junction bases unmatched: 4. The CDR3 runs 13 residues. Germline V gives CDR1 ENHRY, CDR2 SYGVKD. CDR3 bases: TGTGCCATCAGCCGTGGACAGGGCTATGGCTACACCTTC. Amino acids: CAISRGQGYGYTF.

The chain joins TRBV10-3 to TRBJ2-5; D possibly corresponds to TRBD2 (7 bases). V was clipped by 9 bases and J by 5 bases, with 10 bases between them. In germline, CDR1 is ENHRY, CDR2 SYGVKD. The CDR3 runs to 11 residues. CDR3 sequence: CAMGGRETQYF. In DNA, the CDR3 is TGTGCCATGGGGGGGCGGGAGACCCAGTACTTC.

J is TRBJ1-1 and V is TRBV6-6; 10 bases are a match to TRBD1. V dropped 6 bases and J dropped 1; count of bases not matched to a gene: 2. Germline CDR1 MNHNY, CDR2 SVGAGI (reference sequence). This CDR3 is built from 14 residues. The CDR3 nucleotides read TGTGCCAGCAGCTGGGACAGGGGGAACACTGAAGCTTTCTTT. It translates to CASSWDRGNTEAFF.

This chain uses TRBV24-1 with TRBJ2-5, with 7 bases lining up with TRBD1. The CDR3 covers 18 residues. V gave up 3 bases and J gave up 7 bases; unmatched junction bases: 19. Germline lookup yields CDR1 KGHDR and CDR2 SFDVKD. This chain's CDR3 is CATSDTGGRTGMIGTQYF. The CDR3 DNA sequence: TGTGCCACCAGTGATACGGGTGGGCGGACAGGAATGATCGGGACCCAGTACTTC.

The rearrangement uses TRBV3-1 (or the pseudogene TRBV3-2) and TRBJ2-7, with 7 bases aligning to TRBD1. Germline CDR1 LGHDT, CDR2 YNNKEL (reference sequence). CDR3 length: 14 amino acids. Losses at the gene ends were 0 bases for V and 1 base for J; bases not matched to a gene: 0. As DNA, the CDR3 is TGTGCCAGCAGCCAAGAACAGGGGTCCTACGAGCAGTACTTC. Translated, it gives CASSQEQGSYEQYF.

The gene calls are TRBV9 and TRBJ2-3, with 9 bases aligning to TRBD2. Unmatched junction bases numbered 2, after V lost 5 bases and J lost 4 bases. From germline, CDR1 is SGDLS and CDR2 YYNGEE. The CDR3 is 13 residues long. This chain's CDR3 is CASRAGGADTQYF. The CDR3 bases are TGTGCCAGCAGAGCGGGGGGCGCAGATACGCAGTATTTT.

The table lists this clone with a count of one. CDR3 bases: TGTGCCAGCAGCGCAATCGGGCGGCAGGGAAATGAAAAACTGTTTTTT. This gives the protein CASSAIGRQGNEKLFF. V and J are TRBV9 and TRBJ1-4, with D perhaps matching TRBD1 (5 bases). This CDR3 comprises 16 residues. The germline gives CDR1 SGDLS, CDR2 YYNGEE. V lost 3 bases and J lost 5, with 17 bases in between. Supplemented by reference TRBV9 and TRBJ1-4, the full variable domain reads DSGVTQTPKHLITATGQRVTLRCSPRSGDLSVYWYQQSLDQGLQFLIQYYNGEERAKGNILERFSAQQFPDLHSELNLSSLELGDSALYFCASSAIGRQGNEKLFFGSGTQLSVL.

The rearrangement uses TRBV7-2 and TRBJ1-4, with D perhaps TRBD1 (5 bases). Germline values: CDR1 SGHTA, CDR2 FQGNSA. Trimming removed 2 bases at V and 8 bases at J, with 15 bases between. The CDR3 has 15 residues. The DNA of the CDR3 is TGTGCCAGCAGCTTAACAGGCGTGGGTGGCGAAAAACTGTTTTTT. Its protein product is CASSLTGVGGEKLFF.

The chain carries TRBV6-5 and TRBJ2-7; D may be TRBD2 (7 bases). V lost 0 bases and J 3 bases, leaving 15 bases between the germline ends. From germline, CDR1 is MNHEY and CDR2 SVGAGI. There are 16 residues in the CDR3. The CDR3 reads CASSYSGGTPYYEQYF. The DNA for the CDR3 is TGTGCCAGCAGTTACTCGGGGGGGACACCTTACTACGAGCAGTACTTC.

The chain uses TRBV6-2 or TRBV6-3 and TRBJ1-5; no reliable D call. This CDR3 region has 15 residues. The V gene lost 2 bases and the J gene lost 4 bases, with 12 bases spanning the gap. The germline V gene encodes CDR1 MNHEY and CDR2 SVGEGT. The CDR3 DNA reads TGTGCCAGCAGTTACGAGGGCGGATTGAATCAGCCCCAGCATTTT. Its protein product is CASSYEGGLNQPQHF.

V is TRBV7-2 and J is TRBJ2-7; D could derive from TRBD1 or TRBD2 (7 bases each). The CDR3 sequence is 15 residues long. With 5 bases removed from V and 2 bases from J, the gap between germline ends came to 16 bases. Germline assignment: CDR1 SGHTA and CDR2 FQGNSA. CDR3 sequence: CASSQRQGGPYEQYF. The CDR3 DNA follows: TGTGCCAGCAGCCAGCGACAGGGAGGGCCCTACGAGCAGTACTTC.

The chain has TRBV19 and TRBJ1-2; TRBD1 aligns across 7 bases. Germline V lookup: CDR1 LNHDA, CDR2 SQIVND (reference sequence). J lost 8 bases, V lost 5 bases, and 8 bases had no gene match. This CDR3 spans 13 amino acids. For the CDR3, the DNA is TGTGCCAGTAGTCTTCGACAGGGAGGAGGCTACACCTTC. It encodes CASSLRQGGGYTF.

V gene TRBV9 combines with J gene TRBJ1-5; no definite D call. Germline loops: CDR1 SGDLS, CDR2 YYNGEE. V was pared by 0 bases and J by 7 bases, with 14 bases between. The CDR3 is 15 amino acids. The CDR3, as DNA: TGTGCCAGCAGCGTAGATGGCCATACCCTACAGCCCCAGCATTTT. It is translated as CASSVDGHTLQPQHF.

V gene TRBV4-2 combines with J gene TRBJ1-1, with D perhaps TRBD1 (5 bases). The CDR3 consists of 16 residues. Germline V gene sequence: CDR1 LGHNA, CDR2 YNFKEQ. V was pared by 4 bases and J by 4 bases, with 19 bases between. The CDR3 region is CASSPPDGRAFTEAFF. The CDR3 nucleotides are TGTGCCAGCAGCCCCCCAGACGGCAGGGCTTTCACTGAAGCTTTCTTT.

The chain combines TRBV5-4 with TRBJ1-3; a weak D match, TRBD1 (6 bases). Germline CDR1 reads SGHNT; CDR2 reads YYREEE (reference sequence). The CDR3 is made up of 16 amino acids. Deletions cut 0 bases from V and 3 bases from J, with 13 bases between. The CDR3 nucleotides are TGTGCCAGCAGCTTGGTTAATTCGGACAGTGGAAACACCATATATTTT. It codes for CASSLVNSDSGNTIYF.

V usage is TRBV6-6 and J usage is TRBJ1-3; no definite D call. The germline V gene has CDR1 MNHNY and CDR2 SVGAGI (reference sequence). Trimming left V 2 bases short and J 7 bases short, with 6 bases between. This CDR3 is built from 12 residues. The CDR3 region is CASSYGYNTIYF. CDR3 nucleotides: TGTGCCAGCAGTTACGGGTATAACACCATATATTTT.

This chain links TRBV12-3 or TRBV12-4 with TRBJ1-2; the D is unclear. V shed 1 base and J shed 2 bases, with 5 bases lying between them. The CDR3 is 13 residues long. CDR3 coding DNA: TGTGCCAGCAGTTTAGGAGGAAACTATGGCTACACCTTC. This sequence encodes CASSLGGNYGYTF.

This clone appeared a few times. The chain recombines TRBV2 with TRBJ2-5; no reliable D call. Germline CDR1 is SNHLY and CDR2 is FYNNEI. V lost 4 bases to trimming and J lost 5 bases, with 20 bases between them. This CDR3 has 16 residues. CDR3 nucleotides: TGTGCCAGCAGTGGGCGTGCCCTGGGATCCGGGGAGACCCAGTACTTC. It codes for CASSGRALGSGETQYF. Complete variable domain (other parts from reference TRBV2 and TRBJ2-5): EPEVTQTPSHQVTQMGQEVILRCVPISNHLYFYWYRQILGQKVEFLVSFYNNEISEKSEIFDDQFSVERPDGSNFTLKIRSTKLEDSAMYFCASSGRALGSGETQYFGPGTRLLVL.

The chain carries TRBV28 and TRBJ2-7; D not resolved. Germline CDR1 and CDR2: MDHEN and SYDVKM. This CDR3 contains 10 residues. V was pared by 3 bases and J by 5 bases, with 2 bases between. The CDR3 DNA is TGTGCCAGCAGTTTCCACGAGCAGTACTTC. It encodes CASSFHEQYF.

The chain is built from TRBV4-3 and TRBJ2-5; 10 bases line up with TRBD1. The length of the CDR3 is 16 residues. With V trimmed by 1 base and J by 5 bases, 7 bases remained unmatched. The V gene's germline CDR1 is LGHNA and CDR2 YSLEER. The CDR3 sequence: CASSQATGTGAETQYF. The DNA of the CDR3 is TGCGCCAGCAGCCAAGCCACCGGGACAGGGGCCGAGACCCAGTACTTC.

This chain links TRBV11-3 with TRBJ2-7; 9 bases line up with TRBD1. From germline, CDR1 is SGHNT and CDR2 YENEEA. The CDR3 is 14 amino acids. The V gene end was trimmed by 6 bases and the J gene end by 5 bases; junction bases not matched to a gene: 8. Written as DNA, the CDR3 is TGTGCCAGCAGTCCCGGGACAGGGAAAGACGAGCAGTACTTC. This gives the protein CASSPGTGKDEQYF.

This clone was observed a single time. The chain employs TRBV5-4 and TRBJ1-6; D remains unclear. V lost 0 bases and J lost 3, with 7 bases in between. The CDR3 is made up of 15 amino acids. Germline V gene data show CDR1 as SGHNT and CDR2 as YYREEE (reference sequence). CDR3 DNA sequence: TGTGCCAGCAGCTTGGGAGCAGGCTATAATTCACCCCTCCACTTT. Encoded protein: CASSLGAGYNSPLHF.

This sequence joins TRBV10-3 and TRBJ2-2, with 12 bases identical to TRBD2. Unmatched junction bases numbered 7, after V lost 4 bases and J lost 7 bases. This CDR3 contains 16 residues. Germline V gene lookup returns CDR1 ENHRY and CDR2 SYGVKD. The CDR3 spells CAISAWTSGAGGELFF. CDR3 nucleotide sequence: TGTGCCATCAGTGCCTGGACTAGCGGGGCCGGCGGGGAGCTGTTTTTT.

This chain connects TRBV28 to TRBJ2-7; no definite D call. The CDR3 covers 12 residues. CDR1 and CDR2 from the germline V gene are MDHEN and SYDVKM. Trimming cost V 6 bases and J 3 bases, with 9 bases left between them. The CDR3 sequence is CASSKGYYEQYF. CDR3 in DNA: TGTGCCAGCAGCAAGGGTTACTACGAGCAGTACTTC.

The chain has TRBV21-1 and TRBJ2-7; the D call of TRBD1 is as the table states it, not checked on the DNA. TRBV21-1 is flagged as a pseudogene. The CDR3 sequence is 16 residues long. The CDR3 DNA reads TGTGCCAGCAGCCGACAGGCTAACCCTCCCTTTGATGAGCAGTACTTC. The encoded protein is CASSRQANPPFDEQYF.

The chain is built from TRBV11-2 and TRBJ2-1, with D possibly being TRBD2 (6 bases). Trimming shortened V by 7 bases and J by 2 bases, and 15 bases separated the two germline ends. The V gene's germline CDR1 is SGHAT and CDR2 FQNNGV. The CDR3 sequence is 15 residues long. The CDR3 region has the DNA TGTGCCAGCATCCCGGGCGCGGGGCCCTACAATGAGCAGTTCTTC. Protein sequence: CASIPGAGPYNEQFF.